Listed below are T cell receptor beta chains from one sample, sequenced in a study of T cells in Graves' hyperthyroidism and ophthalmopathy. A single record per CDR3 protein comes from TCRdb applying MiXCR to the multiplex PCR reads. The profile covers approximately 330,000 distinct CDR3 sequences, with around a sixth appearing a single time and roughly 49% taken by the ten largest. Sequencing was carried out using blood. These receptors came from a woman in her forties or fifties with Graves' hyperthyroidism. Both conserved end residues are part of each CDR3. A D gene is named only where the DNA matches it firmly. Expanded clones get a size class; other rows say once, few or many, or leave the size out.

abundance,len,j_gene,v_gene,d_gene,CDR3aa,CDR3nt
few,15,TRBJ1-3,TRBV3-1,NA,CASSPGTLFGNTIYF,TGTGCCAGCAGCCCGGGGACACTCTTTGGAAACACCATATATTTT
few,12,TRBJ2-1,TRBV29-1,NA,CSVEWEGGPQFF,TGCAGCGTTGAATGGGAGGGGGGGCCGCAGTTCTTC
NA,16,TRBJ2-2,TRBV5-1,TRBD1,CASSLTGTGMTGELFF,TGCGCCAGCAGCTTAACCGGGACAGGGATGACCGGGGAGCTGTTTTTT
few,17,TRBJ2-3,TRBV20-1,TRBD2,CSARTSGGAEGSDTQYF,TGCAGTGCTAGAACGAGCGGGGGGGCTGAAGGTTCAGATACGCAGTATTTT
many,13,TRBJ2-7,TRBV28,NA,CASSLVTTYEQYF,TGTGCCAGCAGTTTGGTGACCACCTACGAGCAGTACTTC
NA,13,TRBJ1-2,TRBV30,NA,CAWSVHMGDGYTF,TGTGCCTGGAGTGTACATATGGGCGATGGCTACACCTTC
many,13,TRBJ2-2,TRBV30,NA,CAWSVRSSRELFF,TGTGCCTGGAGTGTACGCTCCAGCCGGGAGCTGTTTTTT
NA,15,TRBJ2-5,TRBV10-3,TRBD2,CATAGRGGVQETQYF,TGTGCCACCGCTGGGCGCGGGGGGGTCCAAGAGACCCAGTACTTC
NA,15,TRBJ2-2,TRBV6-1,NA,CASRTWGRNTGELFF,TGTGCCAGCAGAACCTGGGGTAGGAACACCGGGGAGCTGTTTTTT
many,16,TRBJ2-1,TRBV11-2,TRBD2,CASSWGLAVTYNEQFF,TGTGCCAGCAGCTGGGGACTAGCGGTGACCTACAATGAGCAGTTCTTC
few,13,TRBJ1-3,TRBV28,NA,CASSGTWFNTIYF,TGTGCCAGCAGTGGAACGTGGTTTAACACCATATATTTT
few,13,TRBJ1-6,TRBV7-6,NA,CASSSNRNSPLHF,TGTGCCAGCAGCTCCAACAGAAATTCACCCCTCCACTTT
NA,15,TRBJ2-3,TRBV19,TRBD1,CASSRQGSGADTQYF,TGTGCCAGTAGTAGACAGGGGTCGGGGGCAGATACGCAGTATTTT
few,15,TRBJ2-3,TRBV29-1,TRBD1,CSVEGQGKLTDTQYF,TGCAGCGTTGAAGGACAGGGGAAACTCACAGATACGCAGTATTTT
NA,14,TRBJ2-3,TRBV20-1,NA,CSAILWGGTDTQYF,TGCAGTGCTATCTTGTGGGGGGGCACAGATACGCAGTATTTT
many,15,TRBJ1-2,TRBV9,TRBD1,CASSVGLEGAPSYTF,TGTGCCAGCAGCGTAGGGTTAGAGGGGGCACCAAGCTACACCTTC
few,14,TRBJ1-3,TRBV18,NA,CASSLRTGRDTIYF,TGTGCCAGCTCACTCCGGACTGGACGAGACACCATATATTTT
many,14,TRBJ2-1,TRBV18,NA,CASSPPGSMIEQFF,TGTGCCAGCTCACCACCGGGGAGCATGATCGAGCAGTTCTTC
many,15,TRBJ1-5,TRBV6-1,TRBD1,CASSRDRVGDQPQHF,TGTGCCAGCAGCCGAGACAGGGTGGGTGATCAGCCCCAGCATTTT
few,13,TRBJ1-5,TRBV6-1,NA,CASSTFLGQPQHF,TGTGCCAGCAGTACTTTCCTGGGTCAGCCCCAGCATTTT